These T cell receptor beta chains were read from a single sample in a study of cytomegalovirus exposure and HLA in healthy donors. Measured with immunoSEQ multiplex PCR; TCRdb has only the in-frame clones, and not every one. The repertoire includes 120,000 or so clones, 65% to 80% of them detected once, and less than 7.5% sits in the top ten. Sequencing was done on a sample of PBMCs. These receptors all stem from a man younger than 45 in good health and CMV-seropositive. CDR3s include the opening cysteine and the closing phenylalanine or tryptophan. A D gene is named only where the DNA matches it firmly. Not every row has a clone size; where given, it reads once, few, many or a size class.

J gene,V gene,clone size,D gene,CDR3 DNA,CDR3 protein
TRBJ1-2,TRBV30,-,-,TGTGCCTGGAGTGGAAAGGACAGTCTAGCTAACTATGGCTACACCTTC,CAWSGKDSLANYGYTF
TRBJ2-6,TRBV7-9,-,-,TGTGCCAGCAGCACAGACAGAGACTCTGGGGCCAACGTCCTGACTTTC,CASSTDRDSGANVLTF
TRBJ2-7,TRBV5-1,-,-,TGCGCCAGCAGCTTGATGGGGGGTGGGTACGAGCAGTACTTC,CASSLMGGGYEQYF
TRBJ2-1,TRBV5-1,-,-,TGCGCCAGCAGCTTGCCCTGGCAGGCTATCGACTACAATGAGCAGTTCTTC,CASSLPWQAIDYNEQFF
TRBJ2-3,TRBV11-2,-,-,TGTGCCAGCAGCTCCCACATCCTCATTGGCACAGATACGCAGTATTTT,CASSSHILIGTDTQYF
TRBJ1-2,TRBV19,once,TRBD1,TGTGCCAGTAGTGGGGGGACAGGGAAGAACTATGGCTACACCTTC,CASSGGTGKNYGYTF
TRBJ1-1,TRBV19,-,-,TGTGCCAGTAGTCTCAGGGCGGAAGCTTTCTTT,CASSLRAEAFF
TRBJ2-1,TRBV29-1,-,-,TGCAGCGTGGGAGGAGCGGGCTCCTACAATGAGCAGTTCTTC,CSVGGAGSYNEQFF
TRBJ1-4,TRBV11-3,-,-,TGTGCCAGCAGATCAACAGGGAGTGGTGAAAAACTGTTTTTT,CASRSTGSGEKLFF
TRBJ1-6,TRBV5-4,-,-,TGTGCCAGCAGCCGCGACAGAAACTCAAATTCACCCCTCCACTTT,CASSRDRNSNSPLHF
TRBJ1-4,TRBV27,-,-,TGTGCCAGCAGTTTATTCCACCCAGGGCGGGAGGAAAAACTGTTTTTT,CASSLFHPGREEKLFF
TRBJ2-3,TRBV13,-,-,TGTGCCAGCAGCTCCGGGGTCGGGGTAAGCACAGATACGCAGTATTTT,CASSSGVGVSTDTQYF
TRBJ2-5,TRBV5-1,once,TRBD1,TGCGCCAGCAGCTCACTGGACAGGAGAGAGACCCAGTACTTC,CASSSLDRRETQYF
TRBJ2-1,TRBV5-6,-,-,TGTGCCAGCAGCTTGGAATCTAGCCCCAATGAGCAGTTCTTC,CASSLESSPNEQFF
TRBJ1-6,TRBV5-6,few,-,TGTGCCAGCAGCGGAAGGGTGGGAGGGAGTTCACCCCTCCACTTT,CASSGRVGGSSPLHF
TRBJ2-5,TRBV13,-,TRBD1,TGTGCCAGCAGCCCCGGGACAGGCACCGATGGGTCACAAGAGACCCAGTACTTC,CASSPGTGTDGSQETQYF
TRBJ2-7,TRBV10-3,few,TRBD1,TGTGCCATCAGTGAGGACAGGGGGTACGAGCAGTACTTC,CAISEDRGYEQYF
TRBJ1-5,TRBV14,-,-,TGTGCCAGCAGCGGCAGGGCCAGCAATCAGCCCCAGCATTTT,CASSGRASNQPQHF
TRBJ2-1,TRBV6-6,-,TRBD1,TGTGCCAGCAGGGGGGACAGGTTGGGGCACAATGAGCAGTTCTTC,CASRGDRLGHNEQFF
TRBJ2-1,TRBV6-1,-,-,TGTGCCAGCAGTGTTTCGACAGTAAGTACGAATGAGCAGTTCTTC,CASSVSTVSTNEQFF
TRBJ2-2,TRBV2,few,-,TGTGCCAGCAGTGCCCCTCGAGGCGGGGAGCTGTTTTTT,CASSAPRGGELFF
TRBJ2-7,TRBV25-1,-,-,TGTGCCAGCAGTGAATATAGCTCCGAGCAGTACTTC,CASSEYSSEQYF
TRBJ2-5,TRBV18,-,-,TGTGCCAGCTCACCCCGCCGGGACACCGGAATTGTAGAGACCCAGTACTTC,CASSPRRDTGIVETQYF
TRBJ2-1,TRBV5-1,once,-,TGCGCCAGCAGCTTGGCGGAGGCCAGGTGGGATGAGCAGTTCTTC,CASSLAEARWDEQFF
TRBJ2-1,TRBV4-1,-,TRBD2,TGCGCCAGCAGCCAGGAAGAACTAGCGGGGCTGTACAATGAGCAGTTCTTC,CASSQEELAGLYNEQFF
TRBJ1-5,TRBV2,few,-,TGTGCCAGCACCCTCGAGGGTCGACACTATCAGCCCCAGCATTTT,CASTLEGRHYQPQHF
TRBJ2-3,TRBV21-1,-,-,TGTGCCAGCTCTGCAGATGGCAGGGGAAAGGAGGATACGCAGTATTTT,CASSADGRGKEDTQYF
TRBJ2-7,TRBV7-9,-,-,TGTGCCAGCCAAAGCGGGCCCTACGAGCAGTACTTC,CASQSGPYEQYF
TRBJ1-3,TRBV30,-,-,TGTGCCTGGGGCAGGGGCGGAAACACCATATATTTT,CAWGRGGNTIYF
TRBJ1-6,TRBV5-1,-,TRBD1,TGCGCCAGCAGCATATCCGGGACAGGGGATTCACCCCTCCACTTT,CASSISGTGDSPLHF
TRBJ1-2,TRBV5-1,once,TRBD1,TGCGCCAGCAGTTCCTCGGAGGGGGCGCGGGGCTATGGCTACACCTTC,CASSSSEGARGYGYTF
TRBJ2-3,TRBV6-1,-,TRBD2,TGTGCCAGCAGTGCCGGGGGGTCTAGGGTCACAGATACGCAGTATTTT,CASSAGGSRVTDTQYF
TRBJ2-1,TRBV6-6,-,TRBD1,TGTGCCAGCAGCGGACCGGGACAGCAAGGAGGTGAGCAGTTCTTC,CASSGPGQQGGEQFF
TRBJ2-1,TRBV9,-,TRBD2,TGTGCCAGCAGCGAGAGCGGGGCGCTAACCTACAATGAGCAGTTCTTC,CASSESGALTYNEQFF
TRBJ1-5,TRBV27,once,TRBD1,TGTGCCAGCAGTCCTTGGGACAGGGGGGTGGATCAGCCCCAGCATTTT,CASSPWDRGVDQPQHF
TRBJ1-2,TRBV10-1,-,TRBD1,TGCGCCAGCAGTGAGGGACAGGATTATGGCTACACCTTC,CASSEGQDYGYTF
TRBJ2-1,TRBV7-7,once,TRBD2,TGTGCCAGCAGCTTAAGAGCGGGGGGGGGCTATGAGCAGTTCTTC,CASSLRAGGGYEQFF
TRBJ2-5,TRBV30,-,-,TGTGCCTGGAGTCCCCAGCAAGAGACCCAGTACTTC,CAWSPQQETQYF
TRBJ1-4,TRBV25-1,-,-,TGTGCCAGCAGCGACGAGGTCGCGGGAGAAAAGCTGTTTTTT,CASSDEVAGEKLFF
TRBJ1-1,TRBV25-1,-,-,TGTGCCAGCAGTCCCCCGGGGGGGCGGGACACTGAAGCTTTCTTT,CASSPPGGRDTEAFF
TRBJ1-3,TRBV18,-,-,TGTGCCAGCTCAGGTACCACTAACTCTGGAAACACCATATATTTT,CASSGTTNSGNTIYF
TRBJ1-1,TRBV6-5,-,-,TGTGCCAGCAGTAGCAGGGAAGGCACTGAAGCTTTCTTT,CASSSREGTEAFF
TRBJ2-7,TRBV18,-,TRBD1,TGTGCCAGCTCACCTCCGGGACAGGGGGTTACCGAGCAGTACTTC,CASSPPGQGVTEQYF
TRBJ2-7,TRBV7-9,-,-,TGTGCCAGCAGCTTATCCGGGAGTAACGAGCAGTACTTC,CASSLSGSNEQYF
TRBJ1-3,TRBV5-6,few,TRBD1,TGTGCCAGCAGCTTTGACAGGGCTGGAAACACCATATATTTT,CASSFDRAGNTIYF